This T cell receptor beta chain was sequenced for a study of response to subunit inactivated influenza vaccine. TCRdb itself ran the RT-PCR reads through MiXCR, one entry per CDR3 protein. The sample holds about 540,000 distinct CDR3 sequences, 20% to 25% seen once. As to this clonotype: What it binds is unknown.

Study outcomes and limitations: Authors proposed each seasonal influenza vaccination draws in few new T cells.

There are 16 residues in the CDR3. Germline lookup yields CDR1 MNHEY and CDR2 SVGEGT. Trimming stripped 0 bases from V and 0 bases from J, with 11 bases between. This sample also belongs to another study, concerning T cells expressing NK-cell markers. This second study says: 5'RACE template switching with UMIs generated TCR beta cDNA. For five or six donors, the dominant NKG2C+ clonotypes made up about 1.0-8% of their CD8+ T cells.

The starting material was CD4+ T cells sorted from PBMCs, obtained 12 days after vaccination. This TCR was sampled from a man aged 50 or older who received an inactivated influenza vaccine. The chain couples TRBV6-2 or TRBV6-3 to TRBJ1-1; D not certain. This CDR3 reads CASSYSPGGVNTEAFF. The CDR3 DNA follows: TGTGCCAGCAGTTACTCGCCCGGTGGTGTGAACACTGAAGCTTTCTTT.